The entry below describes one TCR beta chain. What it binds is unknown. The sample belongs to a study of T cells in Graves' hyperthyroidism and ophthalmopathy. Overall study results and limits: A model of 13 V-J pairs discriminated ophthalmopathy from stable hyperthyroidism.

Regions amplified from RNA transcripts were the TCR beta CDR3 regions. TCR CDR3 underwent first-round RT-PCR with the HTBI primer set. TCRdb processed the multiplex PCR reads anew with MiXCR; each CDR3 protein has one entry. The sample includes approximately 250,000 distinct CDR3 sequences, approximately 23% of them seen just once. This CDR3 is 13 amino acids long. Trimming took off 10 bases at V and 2 bases at J, with 12 bases between the two ends. Germline V gives CDR1 MDHEN, CDR2 SYDVKM. The chain carries TRBV28 and TRBJ1-5; D ambiguous. The sequenced sample was blood. The TCR comes from a woman aged 40-49 years with Graves' ophthalmopathy. CDR3 loop: CATLVVGNQPQHF. As DNA, the CDR3 is TGTGCCACCCTAGTAGTCGGCAATCAGCCCCAGCATTTT.